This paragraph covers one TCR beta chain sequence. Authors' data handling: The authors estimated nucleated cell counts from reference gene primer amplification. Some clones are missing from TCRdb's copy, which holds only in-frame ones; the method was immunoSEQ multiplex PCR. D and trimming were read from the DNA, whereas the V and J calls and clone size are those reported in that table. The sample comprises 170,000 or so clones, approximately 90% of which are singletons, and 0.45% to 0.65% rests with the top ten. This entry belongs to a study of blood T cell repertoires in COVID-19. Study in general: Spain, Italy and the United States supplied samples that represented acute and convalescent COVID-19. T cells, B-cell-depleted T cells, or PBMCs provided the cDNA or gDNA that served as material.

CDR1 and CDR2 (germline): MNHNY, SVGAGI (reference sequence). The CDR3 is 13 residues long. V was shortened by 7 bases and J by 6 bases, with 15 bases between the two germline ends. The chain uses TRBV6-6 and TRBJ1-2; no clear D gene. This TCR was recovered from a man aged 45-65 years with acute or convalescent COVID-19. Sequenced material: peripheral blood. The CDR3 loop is CASTPIYGNGYTF. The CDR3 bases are TGTGCCAGCACACCCATTTATGGCAATGGCTACACCTTC.